Listed below are T cell receptor beta chains from one sample, sequenced in a study of blood T cell repertoires in COVID-19. TCRdb's copy holds only in-frame clones and misses some; the assay was immunoSEQ multiplex PCR. The table lists approximately 450,000 clones, roughly nine tenths of them singletons. Input material: PBMCs or T cells enriched from blood (not recorded which). The receptors derive from a woman aged 18-29 years with acute COVID-19. Each CDR3 is given with its conserved first and last residue. A D gene is named only where the DNA matches it firmly.

>13|TRBD1|TRBJ1-1|TRBV7-9
CASSRQGGTEAFF
>14|TRBD1|TRBJ1-2|TRBV6-5
CASYQGQGDGGYTF
>12|NA|TRBJ2-7|TRBV12-3/TRBV12-4
CASSQKSYEQYF
>14|TRBD2|TRBJ2-2|TRBV11-2
CASSRGAGAGELFF
>13|NA|TRBJ1-1|TRBV7-2
CASSQDRNTEAFF
>16|NA|TRBJ2-1|TRBV9
CASSVGQKHSYNEQFF
>16|TRBD2|TRBJ2-2|TRBV11-2
CASSFDSGSITGELFF
>14|TRBD2|TRBJ2-5|TRBV5-1
CASSLSRGQETQYF
>14|NA|TRBJ2-1|TRBV7-6
CASSLVNSYNEQFF
>14|NA|TRBJ2-7|TRBV30
CAWSVGLGLYEQYF
>18|TRBD2|TRBJ2-7|TRBV3-1/TRBV3-2
CASSPSIASGGSSYEQYF
>13|NA|TRBJ1-5|TRBV6-5
CASSYSGRQPQHF
>12|NA|TRBJ2-3|TRBV29-1
CSVNTATDTQYF
>16|NA|TRBJ2-1|TRBV5-4
CASSLGGGSSYNEQFF
>15|NA|TRBJ2-7|TRBV28
CASSLVLERAYEQYF
>15|TRBD2|TRBJ2-7|TRBV6-2/TRBV6-3
CASSAVAGAALRQYF
>16|NA|TRBJ2-1|TRBV3-1/TRBV3-2
CASSQVSGSSYNEQFF
>13|NA|TRBJ2-7|TRBV30
CASGPGGTYEQYF
>16|TRBD2|TRBJ2-1|TRBV7-2
CASSLGLAGGYNEQFF
>17|NA|TRBJ2-5|TRBV4-2
CASSQDRISAIQETQYF
>12|NA|TRBJ2-7|TRBV2
CASRRASYEQYF
>16|NA|TRBJ1-3|TRBV27
CASSPDNTGAGNTIYF
>13|NA|TRBJ1-6|TRBV5-6
CASSRDGPSPLHF
>16|TRBD1|TRBJ1-2|TRBV10-3
CAISDPDDRVRDGYTF
>13|NA|TRBJ2-3|TRBV29-1
CSVEGLGTDTQYF
>18|NA|TRBJ2-2|TRBV19
CASSIFPRTPPNTGELFF
>15|NA|TRBJ2-1|TRBV6-5
CASSSGTNSYNEQFF
>14|NA|TRBJ1-6|TRBV5-1
CASSPWEYNSPLHF
>12|NA|TRBJ1-5|TRBV28
CASGGRSQPQHF
>13|NA|TRBJ2-5|TRBV11-2
CASTPMAGETQYF
>15|TRBD1|TRBJ2-3|TRBV9
CASSVSGQRTDTQYF
>13|NA|TRBJ1-2|TRBV12-3/TRBV12-4
CASSFPSPYGYTF